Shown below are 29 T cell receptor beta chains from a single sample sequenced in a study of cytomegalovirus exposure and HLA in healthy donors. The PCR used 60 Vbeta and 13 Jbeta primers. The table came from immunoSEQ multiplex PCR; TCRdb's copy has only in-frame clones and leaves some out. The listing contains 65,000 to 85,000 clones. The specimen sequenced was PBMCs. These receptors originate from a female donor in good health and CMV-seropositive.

The CDR3 DNA reads as TGTGCCAGCAGTTTAAGGGGCGGGACAGGGAATGAAAAACTGTTTTTT. Residues: CASSLRGGTGNEKLFF. The chain links TRBV28 to TRBJ1-4, with TRBD1 matching 9 bases. Germline lookup yields CDR1 MDHEN and CDR2 SYDVKM. The ends lost 2 bases at V and 5 bases at J; junction bases unmatched: 6. The CDR3 has 16 residues.

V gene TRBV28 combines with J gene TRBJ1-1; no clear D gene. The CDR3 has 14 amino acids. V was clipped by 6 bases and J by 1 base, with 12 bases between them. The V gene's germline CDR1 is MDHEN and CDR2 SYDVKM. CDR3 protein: CASRPGRQNTEAFF. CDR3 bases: TGTGCCAGCAGGCCCGGAAGACAGAACACTGAAGCTTTCTTT.

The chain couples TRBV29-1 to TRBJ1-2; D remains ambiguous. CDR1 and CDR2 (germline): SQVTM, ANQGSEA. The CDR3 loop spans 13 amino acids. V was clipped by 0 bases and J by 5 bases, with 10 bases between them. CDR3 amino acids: CSVEERLLYGYTF. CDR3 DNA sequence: TGCAGCGTTGAAGAGCGACTGCTGTATGGCTACACCTTC.

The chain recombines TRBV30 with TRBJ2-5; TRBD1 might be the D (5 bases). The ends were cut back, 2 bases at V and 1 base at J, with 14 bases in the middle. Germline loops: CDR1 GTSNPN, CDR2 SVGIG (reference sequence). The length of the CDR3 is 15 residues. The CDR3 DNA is TGTGCCTGGAGTTGGGGCAGGAGCTCCCAAGAGACCCAGTACTTC. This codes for CAWSWGRSSQETQYF.

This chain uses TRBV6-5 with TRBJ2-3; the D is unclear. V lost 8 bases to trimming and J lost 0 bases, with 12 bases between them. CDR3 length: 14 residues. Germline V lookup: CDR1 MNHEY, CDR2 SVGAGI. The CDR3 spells CASSPRSSTDTQYF. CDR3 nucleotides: TGTGCCAGCTCCCCCCGTAGTAGCACAGATACGCAGTATTTT.

The CDR3 region has the DNA TGCGCCAGCAGCTTGGGTCAGGGGGTGTACCAAGAGACCCAGTACTTC. Translation: CASSLGQGVYQETQYF. The gene calls are TRBV5-1 and TRBJ2-5, with TRBD1 identical over 7 bases. Germline trimming cut 0 bases from V and 0 bases from J; bases unmatched to any gene: 5. Germline CDR1 is SGHRS and CDR2 is YFSETQ. The CDR3 is made up of 16 amino acids.

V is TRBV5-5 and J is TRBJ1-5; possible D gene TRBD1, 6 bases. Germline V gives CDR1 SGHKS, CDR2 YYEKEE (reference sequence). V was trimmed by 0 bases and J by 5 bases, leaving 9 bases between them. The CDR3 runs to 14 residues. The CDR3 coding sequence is TGTGCCAGCAGCTTGGGGGACAAAGATCAGCCCCAGCATTTT. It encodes CASSLGDKDQPQHF. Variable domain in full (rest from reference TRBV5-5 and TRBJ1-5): DAGVTQSPTHLIKTRGQQVTLRCSPISGHKSVSWYQQVLGQGPQFIFQYYEKEERGRGNFPDRFSARQFPNYSSELNVNALLLGDSALYLCASSLGDKDQPQHFGDGTRLSIL.

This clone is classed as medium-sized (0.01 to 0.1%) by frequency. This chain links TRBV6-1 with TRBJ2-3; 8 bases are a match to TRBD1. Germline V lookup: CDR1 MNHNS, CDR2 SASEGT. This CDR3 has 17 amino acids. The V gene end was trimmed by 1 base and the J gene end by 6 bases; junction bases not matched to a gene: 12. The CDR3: CASSEGAGGTGRDTQYF. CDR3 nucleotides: TGTGCCAGCAGTGAAGGGGCAGGGGGCACGGGTAGGGATACGCAGTATTTT.

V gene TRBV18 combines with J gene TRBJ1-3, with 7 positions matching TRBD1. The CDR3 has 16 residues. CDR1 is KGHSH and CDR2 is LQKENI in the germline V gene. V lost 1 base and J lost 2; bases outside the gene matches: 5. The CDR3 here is CASSPRDRVAGNTIYF. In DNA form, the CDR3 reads TGTGCCAGCTCACCACGGGACAGAGTGGCTGGAAACACCATATATTTT. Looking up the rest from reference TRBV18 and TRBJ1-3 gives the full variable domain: NAGVMQNPRHLVRRRGQEARLRCSPMKGHSHVYWYRQLPEEGLKFMVYLQKENIIDESGMPKERFSAEFPKEGPSILRIQQVVRGDSAAYFCASSPRDRVAGNTIYFGEGSWLTVV.

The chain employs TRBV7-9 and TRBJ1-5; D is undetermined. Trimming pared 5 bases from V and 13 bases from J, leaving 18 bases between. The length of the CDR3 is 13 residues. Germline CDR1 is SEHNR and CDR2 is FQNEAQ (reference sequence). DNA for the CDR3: TGTGCCAGCAGCCTGGACTCTGGCGGGGTACAGCATTTT. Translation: CASSLDSGGVQHF. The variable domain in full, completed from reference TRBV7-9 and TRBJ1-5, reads DTGVSQNPRHKITKRGQNVTFRCDPISEHNRLYWYRQTLGQGPEFLTYFQNEAQLEKSRLLSDRFSAERPKGSFSTLEIQRTEQGDSAMYLCASSLDSGGVQHFGDGTRLSIL.

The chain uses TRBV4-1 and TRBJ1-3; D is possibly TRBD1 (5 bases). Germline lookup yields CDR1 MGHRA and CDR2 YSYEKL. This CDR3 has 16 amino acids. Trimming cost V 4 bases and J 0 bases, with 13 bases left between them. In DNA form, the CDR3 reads TGCGCCAGCAGCCGAACAACAGGCCTCTCTGGAAACACCATATATTTT. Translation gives CASSRTTGLSGNTIYF.

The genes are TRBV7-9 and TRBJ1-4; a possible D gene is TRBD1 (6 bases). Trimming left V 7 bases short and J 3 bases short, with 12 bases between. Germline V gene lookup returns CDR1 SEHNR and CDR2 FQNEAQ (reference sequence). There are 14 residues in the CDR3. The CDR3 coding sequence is TGTGCCAGCACCCAGGACAGCCCTAATGAAAAACTGTTTTTT. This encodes CASTQDSPNEKLFF. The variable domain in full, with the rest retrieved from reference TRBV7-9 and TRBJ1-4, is DTGVSQNPRHKITKRGQNVTFRCDPISEHNRLYWYRQTLGQGPEFLTYFQNEAQLEKSRLLSDRFSAERPKGSFSTLEIQRTEQGDSAMYLCASTQDSPNEKLFFGSGTQLSVL.

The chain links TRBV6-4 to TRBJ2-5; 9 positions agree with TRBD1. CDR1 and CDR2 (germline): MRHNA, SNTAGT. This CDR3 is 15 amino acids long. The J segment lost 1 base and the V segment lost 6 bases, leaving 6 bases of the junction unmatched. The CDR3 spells CASSQTGGPQETQYF. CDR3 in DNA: TGTGCCAGCAGCCAAACAGGGGGCCCCCAAGAGACCCAGTACTTC.

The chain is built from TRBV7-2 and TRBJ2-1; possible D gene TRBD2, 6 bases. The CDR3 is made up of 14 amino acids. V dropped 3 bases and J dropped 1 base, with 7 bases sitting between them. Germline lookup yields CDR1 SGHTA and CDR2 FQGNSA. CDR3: CASSLGGSYNEQFF. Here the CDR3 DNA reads TGTGCCAGCAGCTTGGGGGGATCCTACAATGAGCAGTTCTTC.

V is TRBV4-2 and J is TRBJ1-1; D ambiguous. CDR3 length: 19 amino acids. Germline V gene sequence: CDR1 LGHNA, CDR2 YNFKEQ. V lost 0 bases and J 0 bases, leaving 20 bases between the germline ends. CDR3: CASSQDRRRLNIMNTEAFF. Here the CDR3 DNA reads TGTGCCAGCAGCCAAGATCGACGGAGACTAAATATCATGAACACTGAAGCTTTCTTT.

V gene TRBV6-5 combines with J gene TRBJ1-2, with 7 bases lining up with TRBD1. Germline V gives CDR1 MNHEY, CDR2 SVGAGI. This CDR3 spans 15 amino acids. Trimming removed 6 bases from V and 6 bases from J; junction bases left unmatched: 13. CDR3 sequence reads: CASSPSVDRPHGYTF. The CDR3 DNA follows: TGTGCCAGCAGCCCCTCCGTGGACAGGCCCCATGGCTACACCTTC.

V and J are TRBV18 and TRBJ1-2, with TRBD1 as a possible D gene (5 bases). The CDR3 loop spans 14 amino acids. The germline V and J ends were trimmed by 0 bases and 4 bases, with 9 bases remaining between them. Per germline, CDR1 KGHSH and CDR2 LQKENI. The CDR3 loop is CASSPPTAPYGYTF. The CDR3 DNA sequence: TGTGCCAGCTCACCACCGACAGCACCCTATGGCTACACCTTC.

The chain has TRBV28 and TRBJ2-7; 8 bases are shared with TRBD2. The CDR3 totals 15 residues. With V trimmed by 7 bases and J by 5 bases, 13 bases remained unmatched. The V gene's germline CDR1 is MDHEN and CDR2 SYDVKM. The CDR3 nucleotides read TGTGCCAGCAAGTCCGGCGGGAGGTCCCCCCACGAGCAGTACTTC. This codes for CASKSGGRSPHEQYF.

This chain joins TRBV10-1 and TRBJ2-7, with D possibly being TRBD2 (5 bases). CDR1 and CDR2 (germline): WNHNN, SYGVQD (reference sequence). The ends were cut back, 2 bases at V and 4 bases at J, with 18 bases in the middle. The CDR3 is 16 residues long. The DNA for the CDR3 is TGCGCCAGCAGTGAGACGGTGAAGCGAGGGTTTTACGAGCAGTACTTC. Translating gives CASSETVKRGFYEQYF.

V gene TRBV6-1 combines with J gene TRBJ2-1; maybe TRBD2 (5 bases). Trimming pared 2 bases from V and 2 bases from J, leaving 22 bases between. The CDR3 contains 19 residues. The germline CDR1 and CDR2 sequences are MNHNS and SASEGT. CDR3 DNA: TGTGCCAGCAGTGAAAGAGGGCTGATTCTTAATAGGGCCTACAATGAGCAGTTCTTC. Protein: CASSERGLILNRAYNEQFF.

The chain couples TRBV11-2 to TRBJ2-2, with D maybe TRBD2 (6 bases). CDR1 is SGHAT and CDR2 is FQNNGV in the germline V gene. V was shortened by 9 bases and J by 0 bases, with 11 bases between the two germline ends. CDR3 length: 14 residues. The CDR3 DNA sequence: TGTGCCAGTCGGGAGCCTTCGAACACCGGGGAGCTGTTTTTT. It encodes CASREPSNTGELFF.

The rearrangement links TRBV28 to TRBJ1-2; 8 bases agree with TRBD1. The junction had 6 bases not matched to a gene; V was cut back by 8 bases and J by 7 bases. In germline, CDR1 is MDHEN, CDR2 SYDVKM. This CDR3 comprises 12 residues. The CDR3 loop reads CASGLTGGGYTF. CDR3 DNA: TGTGCCAGCGGATTAACAGGGGGTGGCTACACCTTC.

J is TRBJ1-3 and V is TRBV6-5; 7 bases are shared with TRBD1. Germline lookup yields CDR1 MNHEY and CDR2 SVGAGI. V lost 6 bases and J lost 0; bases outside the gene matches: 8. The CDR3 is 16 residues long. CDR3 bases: TGTGCCAGCAGCTACGGGCCAGGGGGCTCTGGAAACACCATATATTTT. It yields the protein CASSYGPGGSGNTIYF.

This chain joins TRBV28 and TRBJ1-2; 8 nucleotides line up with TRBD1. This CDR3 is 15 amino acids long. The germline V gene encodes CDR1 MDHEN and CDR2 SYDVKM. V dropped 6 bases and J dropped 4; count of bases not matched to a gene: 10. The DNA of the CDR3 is TGTGCCAGCAGACCGACCGGACAGGGTAGCTATGGCTACACCTTC. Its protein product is CASRPTGQGSYGYTF.

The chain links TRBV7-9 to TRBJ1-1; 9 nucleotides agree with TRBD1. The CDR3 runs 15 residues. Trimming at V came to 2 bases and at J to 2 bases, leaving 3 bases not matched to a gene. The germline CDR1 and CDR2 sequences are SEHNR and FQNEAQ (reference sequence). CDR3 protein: CASSLKGQGNTEAFF. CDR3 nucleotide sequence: TGTGCCAGCAGCTTAAAGGGACAGGGCAACACTGAAGCTTTCTTT.

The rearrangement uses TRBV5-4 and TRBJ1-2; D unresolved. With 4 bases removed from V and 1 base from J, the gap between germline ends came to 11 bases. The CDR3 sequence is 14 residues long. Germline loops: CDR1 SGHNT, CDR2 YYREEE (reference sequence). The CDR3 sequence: CASSRRDINYGYTF. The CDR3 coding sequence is TGTGCCAGCAGCCGTAGAGATATTAACTATGGCTACACCTTC.

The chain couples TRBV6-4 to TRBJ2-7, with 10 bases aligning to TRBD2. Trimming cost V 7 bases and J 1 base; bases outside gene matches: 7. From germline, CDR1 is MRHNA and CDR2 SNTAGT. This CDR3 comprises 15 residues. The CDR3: CASIPQRGGSYEQYF. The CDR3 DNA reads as TGTGCCAGCATCCCCCAGCGGGGGGGATCCTACGAGCAGTACTTC.

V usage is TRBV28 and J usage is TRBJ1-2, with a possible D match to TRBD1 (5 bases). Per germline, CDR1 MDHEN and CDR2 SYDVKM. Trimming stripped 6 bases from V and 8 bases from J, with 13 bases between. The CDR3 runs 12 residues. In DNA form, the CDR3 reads TGTGCCAGCAGCAGGGCAAGAGGAGGCTACACCTTC. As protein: CASSRARGGYTF.

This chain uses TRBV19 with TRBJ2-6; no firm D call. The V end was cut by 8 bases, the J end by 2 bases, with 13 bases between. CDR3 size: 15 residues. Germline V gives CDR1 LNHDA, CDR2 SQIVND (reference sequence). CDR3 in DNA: TGTGCCAGTTCCGTCTCCGTTCCTGGGGCCAACGTCCTGACTTTC. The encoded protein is CASSVSVPGANVLTF. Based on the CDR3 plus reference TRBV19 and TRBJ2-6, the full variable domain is DGGITQSPKYLFRKEGQNVTLSCEQNLNHDAMYWYRQDPGQGLRLIYYSQIVNDFQKGDIAEGYSVSREKKESFPLTVTSAQKNPTAFYLCASSVSVPGANVLTFGAGSRLTVL.